One and the same sample provided the 27 T cell receptor beta chains below, sequenced in a study of identical twins. Via MiXCR, TCRdb re-called the 5' RACE reads, giving one row per CDR3 protein. The sample shows 650,000 to 800,000 distinct CDR3 sequences, more than 6.5% of them seen only once. A further study also used this sample, focusing on yellow fever vaccine responses in identical twins.

Material: PBMCs. The source is a woman between 18 and 29 years old in good health.

Only a few counts were recorded for this clonotype. The rearrangement links TRBV5-6 to TRBJ2-1; perhaps TRBD1 as D (5 bases). CDR1 and CDR2 from the germline V gene are SGHDT and YYEEEE. The length of the CDR3 is 15 residues. Trimming took off 1 base at V and 3 bases at J, with 11 bases between the two ends. The DNA of the CDR3 is TGTGCCAGCAGCTTGAACACAGGAAGCTACAATGAGCAGTTCTTC. This translates into CASSLNTGSYNEQFF.

This clonotype has a count of ten or more. The genes are TRBV29-1 and TRBJ1-1, with TRBD1 identical over 8 bases. The CDR3 loop spans 14 amino acids. After removal of 1 base from V and 4 bases from J, the junction contained 5 bases not matched to a gene. Germline values: CDR1 SQVTM, CDR2 ANQGSEA. The CDR3 loop reads CSVEATGVGTEAFF. The CDR3 region has the DNA TGCAGCGTTGAAGCGACAGGGGTGGGCACTGAAGCTTTCTTT.

This clonotype was counted between two and nine times. The chain is built from TRBV7-9 and TRBJ2-1; 14 positions match TRBD2. CDR1 and CDR2 (germline): SEHNR, FQNEAQ (reference sequence). The junction had 8 bases not matched to a gene; V was cut back by 10 bases and J by 9 bases. The CDR3 extends over 14 amino acids. The CDR3 sequence: CAIGTSGRRGEQFF. Here the CDR3 DNA reads TGTGCCATCGGGACTAGCGGGAGACGTGGTGAGCAGTTCTTC.

This clonotype was recorded a few times. The gene calls are TRBV27 and TRBJ2-7; the D is unclear. Trimming took 3 bases from V and 2 from J, leaving 11 bases between them. The CDR3 loop spans 14 amino acids. Germline lookup yields CDR1 MNHEY and CDR2 SMNVEV (reference sequence). CDR3 in amino acids: CASSFGVATYEQYF. Here the CDR3 DNA reads TGTGCCAGCAGTTTTGGGGTGGCCACCTACGAGCAGTACTTC.

There are a few counts of this clonotype. The chain joins TRBV18 to TRBJ1-6; D is possibly TRBD1 (6 bases). The CDR3 sequence is 14 residues long. Looked up from germline, CDR1 is KGHSH and CDR2 is LQKENI. The ends were cut back, 3 bases at V and 10 bases at J, with 13 bases in the middle. The CDR3 loop reads CASSPETGYSPLHF. Here the CDR3 DNA reads TGTGCCAGCTCACCCGAGACAGGTTACTCACCCCTCCACTTT.

The DNA of the CDR3 is TGTGCCAGCACCTTTCCCCAGGGCACTGAAGCTTTCTTT. Translation gives CASTFPQGTEAFF. This chain links TRBV12-3 or TRBV12-4 with TRBJ1-1, with D possibly being TRBD1 (5 bases). The CDR3 runs to 13 residues. The V gene lost 7 bases and the J gene lost 4 bases, with 13 bases spanning the gap.

This clonotype was seen repeatedly, ten times or more. At one boundary the junction diverges from the germline segment, which might be a read error. This chain uses TRBV7-9 with TRBJ2-7, with 9 positions matching TRBD1. CDR3 length: 14 amino acids. Germline-derived CDR1 and CDR2 are SEHNR and FQNEAQ (reference sequence). The CDR3 here is CASSSVPGQGEGNF. The CDR3 DNA is TGTGCCAGCAGCTCCGTCCCGGGACAGGGAGAGGGGAACTTC.

The chain links TRBV6-1 to TRBJ2-1, with 11 positions matching TRBD2. After removal of 4 bases from V and 8 bases from J, the junction contained 13 bases not matched to a gene. The CDR3 has 17 amino acids. Germline values: CDR1 MNHNS, CDR2 SASEGT. The CDR3 region has the DNA TGTGCCAGCAGTGTAACCACTAGCGGGAGTATTTTGGATGAGCAGTTCTTC. The encoded protein is CASSVTTSGSILDEQFF.

This clonotype was recorded many times. The chain recombines TRBV5-1 with TRBJ2-3; TRBD1 might be the D (5 bases). Trimming cost V 7 bases and J 0 bases, with 9 bases left between them. CDR3 length: 13 residues. CDR1 and CDR2 (germline): SGHRS, YFSETQ. The CDR3 protein is CASFQGSTDTQYF. The DNA for the CDR3 is TGCGCCAGCTTCCAGGGTAGCACAGATACGCAGTATTTT.

This sequence joins TRBV3-1 and TRBJ2-3; TRBD1 agrees at 7 bases. The V gene's germline CDR1 is LGHDT and CDR2 YNNKEL (reference sequence). J gave up 0 bases and V 0 bases, and 6 bases lay outside the gene matches. The CDR3 is 17 residues long. In DNA, the CDR3 is TGTGCCAGCAGCCAAGATTGGATGGACAGGAGCACAGATACGCAGTATTTT. It specifies CASSQDWMDRSTDTQYF.

This clonotype was counted a few times. This chain links TRBV4-1 with TRBJ2-5; 16 bases align to TRBD2. Germline lookup yields CDR1 MGHRA and CDR2 YSYEKL. V lost 3 bases to trimming and J lost 3 bases; unmatched junction nucleotides: 16. The CDR3 totals 21 residues. The CDR3 loop is CASSHPLLGLAGGGAKETQYF. CDR3 bases: TGCGCCAGCAGCCACCCGCTACTGGGACTAGCGGGGGGGGGAGCCAAAGAGACCCAGTACTTC.

The chain has TRBV7-8 and TRBJ1-1, with TRBD1 matching over 9 bases. The germline CDR1 and CDR2 sequences are SGHVS and FQNEAQ. The CDR3 is 17 amino acids. V was clipped by 4 bases and J by 4 bases; unmatched bases: 13. The CDR3 DNA sequence: TGTGCCAGCAGCTACGAACACAGGGGGCGCCAGGGCACTGAAGCTTTCTTT. This encodes CASSYEHRGRQGTEAFF.

This clonotype is a singleton in its sample. V is TRBV5-1 and J is TRBJ2-2; the D gene is possibly TRBD2 (6 bases). CDR3 length equals 14 residues. Looked up from germline, CDR1 is SGHRS and CDR2 is YFSETQ. Trimming removed 6 bases at V and 2 bases at J, with 11 bases between. Written as DNA, the CDR3 is TGCGCCAGCAACCCGGGAGAAAACACCGGGGAGCTGTTTTTT. Residues: CASNPGENTGELFF. The entire variable domain, with the rest obtained from reference TRBV5-1 and TRBJ2-2, is as follows: KAGVTQTPRYLIKTRGQQVTLSCSPISGHRSVSWYQQTPGQGLQFLFEYFSETQRNKGNFPGRFSGRQFSNSRSEMNVSTLELGDSALYLCASNPGENTGELFFGEGSRLTVL.

This clonotype was picked up many times. The J gene is TRBJ2-7, the V gene TRBV20-1, with a weak D call TRBD2 (6 bases). V lost 6 bases to trimming and J lost 0 bases, with 15 bases between them. CDR1 and CDR2 from the germline V gene are DFQATT and SNEGSKA (reference sequence). The CDR3 spans 14 residues. The CDR3 bases are TGCAGTGCCGCTTTTAGCGGACTCTCCTACGAGCAGTACTTC. Translated: CSAAFSGLSYEQYF.

The V gene is TRBV12-3 or TRBV12-4, the J gene TRBJ2-5; 9 bases agree with TRBD1. The ends lost 3 bases at V and 2 bases at J; junction bases unmatched: 10. The CDR3 runs to 17 residues. The CDR3 loop is CASSLGDRVSPQETQYF. CDR3 sequence (DNA): TGTGCCAGCAGTTTGGGGGACAGGGTATCCCCTCAAGAGACCCAGTACTTC.

This clonotype was detected a few times. The chain combines TRBV7-9 with TRBJ2-7; 7 nucleotides line up with TRBD2. The CDR3 totals 15 residues. CDR1 SEHNR and CDR2 FQNEAQ come from the germline V gene (reference sequence). Trimming cost V 6 bases and J 0 bases; bases outside gene matches: 8. CDR3 nucleotide sequence: TGTGCCAGCAGTATATCGGGGAGGGCCTCCTACGAGCAGTACTTC. It specifies CASSISGRASYEQYF.

This clonotype came up a few times. The genes are TRBV12-3 or TRBV12-4 and TRBJ2-1, with D unresolved. Deletions cut 3 bases from V and 7 bases from J, with 13 bases between. This CDR3 contains 14 residues. CDR3 in amino acids: CASSFRQNRNEQFF. CDR3 coding DNA: TGTGCCAGCAGTTTCCGGCAGAACCGTAATGAGCAGTTCTTC.

V is TRBV5-1 and J is TRBJ2-5; no definite D call. Trimming removed 3 bases from V and 1 base from J, with 7 bases in between. Per germline, CDR1 SGHRS and CDR2 YFSETQ. The CDR3 contains 13 residues. This CDR3 is CASSYYPQETQYF. The CDR3 DNA reads TGCGCCAGCAGCTACTACCCCCAAGAGACCCAGTACTTC.

This clonotype was found many times. The chain carries TRBV7-2 and TRBJ2-2; no clear D. V was clipped by 1 base and J by 6 bases, with 9 bases between them. Germline V gives CDR1 SGHTA, CDR2 FQGNSA. The CDR3 covers 14 residues. This CDR3 reads CASSLGRGAGELFF. The CDR3 coding sequence is TGTGCCAGCAGCTTAGGGAGAGGAGCCGGGGAGCTGTTTTTT.

This clonotype was counted a few times. The chain combines TRBV14 with TRBJ2-7, with TRBD2 matching 14 bases. The V segment lost 2 bases and the J segment 1 base; nucleotides outside the gene matches: 4. The germline gives CDR1 SGHDN, CDR2 FVKESK. This CDR3 comprises 17 residues. The CDR3 loop reads CASSQPGTSGSSYEQYF. The CDR3 DNA follows: TGTGCCAGCAGCCAACCCGGGACTAGCGGGAGTTCCTACGAGCAGTACTTC.

This clonotype was detected only a few times. The V gene is TRBV18, the J gene TRBJ2-7; D is possibly TRBD1 (5 bases). Trimming pared 3 bases from V and 0 bases from J, leaving 9 bases between. The CDR3 sequence is 14 residues long. The germline CDR1 and CDR2 sequences are KGHSH and LQKENI. CDR3 residues: CASSPDISSYEQYF. CDR3 nucleotides: TGTGCCAGCTCACCGGACATAAGCTCCTACGAGCAGTACTTC.

This chain uses TRBV6-5 with TRBJ1-1; D not certain. The CDR3 has 15 residues. V was shortened by 4 bases and J by 0 bases, with 12 bases between the two germline ends. CDR1 and CDR2 from the germline V gene are MNHEY and SVGAGI. The CDR3 protein is CASSFTGFMNTEAFF. CDR3 nucleotides: TGTGCCAGCAGTTTCACGGGCTTCATGAACACTGAAGCTTTCTTT.

V is TRBV9 and J is TRBJ2-7, with a weak D call TRBD2 (5 bases). Germline CDR1 and CDR2: SGDLS and YYNGEE. CDR3 length: 13 amino acids. Trimming shortened V by 0 bases and J by 6 bases, and 10 bases separated the two germline ends. Here the CDR3 DNA reads TGTGCCAGCAGCGTAGAAACTAGAGGCGAGCAGTACTTC. Translated: CASSVETRGEQYF.

This clonotype was observed a few times. The chain links TRBV7-9 to TRBJ2-1; possible D gene TRBD2, 5 bases. Germline CDR1 reads SEHNR; CDR2 reads FQNEAQ (reference sequence). The CDR3 length is 15 residues. The V gene lost 0 bases and the J gene lost 3 bases, with 9 bases spanning the gap. CDR3 region: CASSLALANYNEQFF. As DNA, the CDR3 is TGTGCCAGCAGCTTAGCGTTAGCGAACTACAATGAGCAGTTCTTC.

The rearrangement links TRBV12-3 or TRBV12-4 to TRBJ1-1; no reliable D call. Trimming took 6 bases from V and 0 from J, leaving 17 bases between them. The CDR3 has 16 amino acids. In DNA, the CDR3 is TGTGCCAGCAGCGAGACTGGACGGCAAATGAACACTGAAGCTTTCTTT. It translates to CASSETGRQMNTEAFF.

The chain carries TRBV3-1 and TRBJ2-3; TRBD1 agrees at 7 bases. The germline V gene encodes CDR1 LGHDT and CDR2 YNNKEL (reference sequence). With 2 bases clipped from V and 1 base from J, the junction kept 0 bases outside the gene matches. This CDR3 comprises 14 residues. CDR3 residues: CASSQQGGTDTQYF. In DNA form, the CDR3 reads TGTGCCAGCAGCCAACAGGGGGGCACAGATACGCAGTATTTT.

The V and J genes are TRBV20-1 and TRBJ2-2; no firm D call. V lost 7 bases and J 5 bases, leaving 14 bases between the germline ends. Per the germline V gene, CDR1 is DFQATT and CDR2 is SNEGSKA (reference sequence). There are 13 residues in the CDR3. Written as DNA, the CDR3 is TGCAGTGGTTGGCAGCCCAAAACCGGGGAGCTGTTTTTT. Amino acids: CSGWQPKTGELFF.